A single sample is the source of the 9 T cell receptor beta chains below, sequenced in a study of cytomegalovirus exposure and HLA in healthy donors. PCR involved 60 Vbeta and 13 Jbeta primers. The method was immunoSEQ multiplex PCR; TCRdb's version includes in-frame clones alone and lacks a portion of them. In the table there are under 200,000 clones, 65% to 70% of which are singletons. The sequencing input was PBMCs. The receptors were sampled from a woman younger than 30 in good health and CMV-seropositive.

This clone was recorded a few times. The rearrangement uses TRBV6-5 and TRBJ2-5; maybe TRBD2 (6 bases). In germline, CDR1 is MNHEY, CDR2 SVGAGI. Deletions cut 4 bases from V and 1 base from J, with 7 bases between. This CDR3 spans 13 amino acids. CDR3 bases: TGTGCCAGCAGTTCGGGGGTCCAAGAGACCCAGTACTTC. It specifies CASSSGVQETQYF.

V gene TRBV27 combines with J gene TRBJ1-2; 7 bases are shared with TRBD1. Germline V gene data show CDR1 as MNHEY and CDR2 as SMNVEV (reference sequence). The CDR3 spans 16 residues. V was clipped by 4 bases and J by 2 bases; unmatched bases: 10. For the CDR3, the DNA is TGTGCCAGCAGTTCTAGACAGGGACAAACAAACTATGGCTACACCTTC. Translated, it gives CASSSRQGQTNYGYTF.

The chain has TRBV10-3 and TRBJ2-7, with TRBD2 matching over 11 bases. The CDR3 spans 15 residues. The V gene's germline CDR1 is ENHRY and CDR2 SYGVKD. J was trimmed by 6 bases and V by 2 bases; bases with no gene match: 6. This CDR3 is CAISEIAGGPGEQYF. The DNA for the CDR3 is TGTGCCATCAGTGAGATAGCGGGAGGGCCAGGCGAGCAGTACTTC.

The CDR3 region has the DNA TGTGCCAGTAGTAGGGCAGTGGATCAGCCCCAGCATTTT. Protein: CASSRAVDQPQHF. The rearrangement joins TRBV19 to TRBJ1-5; D is uncertain. The CDR3 length is 13 residues. Germline CDR1 reads LNHDA; CDR2 reads SQIVND (reference sequence). The V gene lost 4 bases and the J gene lost 5 bases, with 9 bases spanning the gap.

This clone was detected a few times. This chain joins TRBV15 and TRBJ2-7; 14 bases line up with TRBD2. The germline gives CDR1 LNHNV, CDR2 YYDKDF (reference sequence). V gave up 5 bases and J gave up 6 bases; unmatched junction bases: 9. The CDR3 has 16 amino acids. The DNA of the CDR3 is TGTGCCACCAGCGGGGGACTAGCGGGAGATCTGGTCGAGCAGTACTTC. This encodes CATSGGLAGDLVEQYF.

The chain recombines TRBV7-9 with TRBJ2-3, with D possibly matching TRBD2 (6 bases). The CDR3 covers 16 residues. Between the trimmed V and J ends, which lost 9 bases and 1 base, there was a span of 20 bases. Per germline, CDR1 SEHNR and CDR2 FQNEAQ (reference sequence). The CDR3 protein is CASPGLQGLRTDTQYF. The CDR3 DNA reads TGTGCCAGTCCGGGGCTTCAGGGACTTCGCACAGATACGCAGTATTTT.

This clone was counted between two and nine times. Other DNA sequences in this sample translate to the same CDR3. The chain is built from TRBV5-4 and TRBJ1-1, with a weak D call TRBD1 (5 bases). Germline V CDR1 and CDR2: SGHNT, YYREEE (reference sequence). The CDR3 loop spans 14 amino acids. V lost 5 bases, J lost 0 bases, and 11 bases lay in between. CDR3 amino acids: CASSWGEMNTEAFF. The CDR3 region has the DNA TGTGCCAGCAGTTGGGGGGAAATGAACACTGAAGCTTTCTTT.

The chain couples TRBV9 to TRBJ1-4; D remains unclear. CDR3 length: 14 residues. Germline V gene sequence: CDR1 SGDLS, CDR2 YYNGEE. V lost 3 bases and J 0 bases, leaving 6 bases between the germline ends. The CDR3 loop reads CASSAHPTNEKLFF. The CDR3 DNA reads as TGTGCCAGCAGCGCCCATCCAACTAATGAAAAACTGTTTTTT.

As for this clone: The same CDR3 also results from other DNA sequences found in this sample. CDR3 in amino acids: CASSGGRGNSPLHF. CDR3 sequence (DNA): TGTGCCAGCAGTGGGGGGCGAGGTAATTCACCCCTCCACTTT. The rearrangement joins TRBV25-1 to TRBJ1-6, with D perhaps TRBD1 (6 bases). Trimming took off 4 bases at V and 6 bases at J, with 10 bases between the two ends. The germline CDR1 and CDR2 sequences are MGHDK and SYGVNS. The CDR3 length is 14 residues.